This TCR beta chain was sequenced during a study of identical twins. Findings of the study overall: Out-of-frame alpha sequences that twins shared showed excess low generation probability.

In TCRdb, the 5' RACE reads were re-called with MiXCR into one record per CDR3 protein. The repertoire includes about 190,000 distinct CDR3 sequences, more than 15% of them detected once, and about 38% sits in the top ten. As concerns this clonotype: No antigen is known for it.

The CDR3 is 17 amino acids. V gave up 4 bases and J gave up 6 bases, with 23 bases separating them. Per germline, CDR1 MRHNA and CDR2 SNTAGT. These same records also appear under a second study, on T cells expressing NK-cell markers. That study adds: Dominant NKG2C+ clonotypes were found to form about 1.0-7.5% of CD8+ T cells in over five donors. Uncertainty persisted over the HCMV specificity of expanded NKG2C+ T cell clones.

The clonotype was recovered from a woman aged 18-35 years in good health. The sequenced sample consisted of CD8+ T cells sorted from blood. The rearrangement links TRBV6-4 to TRBJ2-3; no definite D call. Here the CDR3 reads CASSVSVGIGFRDTQYF. CDR3 DNA sequence: TGTGCCAGCAGTGTATCAGTCGGCATAGGTTTCAGGGATACGCAGTATTTT.